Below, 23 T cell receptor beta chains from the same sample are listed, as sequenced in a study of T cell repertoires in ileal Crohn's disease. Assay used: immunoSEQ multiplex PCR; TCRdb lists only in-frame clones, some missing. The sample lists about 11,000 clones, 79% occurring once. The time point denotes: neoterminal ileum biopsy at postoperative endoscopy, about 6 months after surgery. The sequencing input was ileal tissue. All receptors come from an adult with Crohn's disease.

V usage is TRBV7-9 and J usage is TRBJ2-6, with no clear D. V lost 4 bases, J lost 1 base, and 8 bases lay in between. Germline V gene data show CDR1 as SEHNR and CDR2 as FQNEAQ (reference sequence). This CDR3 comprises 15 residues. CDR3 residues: CASSSIISGANVLTF. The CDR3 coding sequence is TGTGCCAGCAGCTCTATTATTTCTGGGGCCAACGTCCTGACTTTC.

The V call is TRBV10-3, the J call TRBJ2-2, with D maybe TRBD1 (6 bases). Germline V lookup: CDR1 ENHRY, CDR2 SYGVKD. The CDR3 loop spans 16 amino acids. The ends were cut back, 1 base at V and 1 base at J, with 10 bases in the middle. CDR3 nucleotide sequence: TGTGCCATCAGTGAGTGGGGGCAGGAGAACACCGGGGAGCTGTTTTTT. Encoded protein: CAISEWGQENTGELFF.

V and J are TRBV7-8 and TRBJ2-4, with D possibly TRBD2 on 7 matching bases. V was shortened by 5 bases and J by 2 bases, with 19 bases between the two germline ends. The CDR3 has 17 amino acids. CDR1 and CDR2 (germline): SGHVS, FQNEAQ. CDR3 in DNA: TGTGCCAGCAGCATCTCGGTAGGGGGGGGGACCAAAAACATTCAGTACTTC. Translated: CASSISVGGGTKNIQYF.

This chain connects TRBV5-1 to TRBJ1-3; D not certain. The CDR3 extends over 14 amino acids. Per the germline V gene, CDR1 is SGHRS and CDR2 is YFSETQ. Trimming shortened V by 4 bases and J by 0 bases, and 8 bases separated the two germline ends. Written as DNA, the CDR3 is TGCGCCAGCAGCCCCAGAATCTCTGGAAACACCATATATTTT. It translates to CASSPRISGNTIYF.

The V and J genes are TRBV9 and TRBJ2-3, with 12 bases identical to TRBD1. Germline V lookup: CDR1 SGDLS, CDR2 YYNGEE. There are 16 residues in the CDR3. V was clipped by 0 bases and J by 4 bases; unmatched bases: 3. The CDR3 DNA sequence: TGTGCCAGCAGCGTAGATGGGACAGGGGGCGCAGATACGCAGTATTTT. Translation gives CASSVDGTGGADTQYF.

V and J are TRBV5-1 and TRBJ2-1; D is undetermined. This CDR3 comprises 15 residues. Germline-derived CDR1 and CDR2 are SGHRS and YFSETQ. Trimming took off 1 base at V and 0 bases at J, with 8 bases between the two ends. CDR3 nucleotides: TGCGCCAGCAGCTTGAAGAAGAGCTCCTACAATGAGCAGTTCTTC. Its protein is CASSLKKSSYNEQFF.

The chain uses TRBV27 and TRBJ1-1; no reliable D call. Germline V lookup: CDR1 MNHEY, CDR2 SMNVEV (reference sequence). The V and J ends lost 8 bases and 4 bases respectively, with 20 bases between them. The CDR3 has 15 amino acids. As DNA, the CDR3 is TGTGCCAGCGGCGTTTGGCGGGGAGAGGGCACTGAAGCTTTCTTT. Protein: CASGVWRGEGTEAFF.

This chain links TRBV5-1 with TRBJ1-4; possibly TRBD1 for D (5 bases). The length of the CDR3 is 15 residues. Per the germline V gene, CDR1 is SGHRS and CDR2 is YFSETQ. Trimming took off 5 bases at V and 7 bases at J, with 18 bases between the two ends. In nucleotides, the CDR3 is TGCGCCAGCAGGATTGGTGGGGCGCTGGTTGAAAAACTGTTTTTT. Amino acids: CASRIGGALVEKLFF.

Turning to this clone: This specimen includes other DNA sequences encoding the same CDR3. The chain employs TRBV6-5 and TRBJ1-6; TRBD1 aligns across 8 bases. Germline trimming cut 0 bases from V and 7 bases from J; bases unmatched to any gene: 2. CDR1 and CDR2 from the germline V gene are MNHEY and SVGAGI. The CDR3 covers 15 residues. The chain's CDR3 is CASSYSRTGNSPLHF. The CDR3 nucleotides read TGTGCCAGCAGTTACTCAAGGACAGGGAATTCACCCCTCCACTTT.

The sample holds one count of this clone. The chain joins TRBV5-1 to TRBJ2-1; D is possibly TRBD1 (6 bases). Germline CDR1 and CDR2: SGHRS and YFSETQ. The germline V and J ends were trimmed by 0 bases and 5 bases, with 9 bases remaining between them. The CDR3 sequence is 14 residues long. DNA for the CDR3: TGCGCCAGCAGCTTGGGGGGACACAACAATGAGCAGTTCTTC. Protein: CASSLGGHNNEQFF.

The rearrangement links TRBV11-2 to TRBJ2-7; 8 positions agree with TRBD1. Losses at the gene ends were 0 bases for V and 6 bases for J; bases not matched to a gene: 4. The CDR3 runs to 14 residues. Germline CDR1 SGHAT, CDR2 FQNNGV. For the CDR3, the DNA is TGTGCCAGCAGCTTAGACAGGGGGCTTCGCGAGCAGTACTTC. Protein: CASSLDRGLREQYF.

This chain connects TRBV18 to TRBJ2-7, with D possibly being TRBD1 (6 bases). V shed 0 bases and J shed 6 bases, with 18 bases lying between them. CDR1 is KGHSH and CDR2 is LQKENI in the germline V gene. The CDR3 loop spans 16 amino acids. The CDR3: CASSPPSIGRGSEQYF. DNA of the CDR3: TGTGCCAGCTCACCACCTTCTATAGGCAGGGGAAGCGAGCAGTACTTC.

CDR3 protein: CASSLDFSNEQFF. CDR3 nucleotide sequence: TGTGCCAGCAGCTTAGATTTCAGTAATGAGCAGTTCTTC. The gene calls are TRBV11-3 and TRBJ2-1; D call uncertain. The CDR3 length is 13 residues. The V and J ends lost 0 bases and 7 bases respectively, with 7 bases between them. Germline loops: CDR1 SGHNT, CDR2 YENEEA.

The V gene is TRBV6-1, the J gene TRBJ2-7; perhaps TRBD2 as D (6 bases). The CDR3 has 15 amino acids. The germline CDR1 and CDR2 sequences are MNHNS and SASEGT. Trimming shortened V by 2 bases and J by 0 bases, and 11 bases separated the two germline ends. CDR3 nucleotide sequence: TGTGCCAGCAGTGAACAAACTAGCTACTCCTACGAGCAGTACTTC. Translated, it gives CASSEQTSYSYEQYF.

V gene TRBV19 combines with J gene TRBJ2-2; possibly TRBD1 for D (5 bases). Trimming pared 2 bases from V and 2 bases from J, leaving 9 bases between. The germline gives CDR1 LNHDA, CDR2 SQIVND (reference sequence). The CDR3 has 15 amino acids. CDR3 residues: CASSIRTRNTGELFF. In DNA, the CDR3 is TGTGCCAGTAGTATAAGGACAAGAAACACCGGGGAGCTGTTTTTT.

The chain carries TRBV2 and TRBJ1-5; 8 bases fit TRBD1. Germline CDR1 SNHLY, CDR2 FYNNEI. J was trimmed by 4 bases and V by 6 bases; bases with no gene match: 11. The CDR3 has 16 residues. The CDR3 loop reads CASRPSGGLSNQPQHF. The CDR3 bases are TGTGCCAGCAGGCCTTCAGGGGGCCTTAGTAATCAGCCCCAGCATTTT.

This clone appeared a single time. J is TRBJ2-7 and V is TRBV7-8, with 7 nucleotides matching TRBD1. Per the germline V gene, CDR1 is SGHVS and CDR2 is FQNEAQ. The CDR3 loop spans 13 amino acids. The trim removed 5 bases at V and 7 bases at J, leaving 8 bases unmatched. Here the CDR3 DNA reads TGTGCCAGCAGCACTAGGGGGCCTGGTGAGCAGTACTTC. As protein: CASSTRGPGEQYF.

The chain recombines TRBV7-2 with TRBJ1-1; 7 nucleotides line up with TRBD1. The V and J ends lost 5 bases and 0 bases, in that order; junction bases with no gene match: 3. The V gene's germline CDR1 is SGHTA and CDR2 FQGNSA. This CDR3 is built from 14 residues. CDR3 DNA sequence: TGTGCCAGCAGCCGGGACAGTTTGAACACTGAAGCTTTCTTT. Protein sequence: CASSRDSLNTEAFF.

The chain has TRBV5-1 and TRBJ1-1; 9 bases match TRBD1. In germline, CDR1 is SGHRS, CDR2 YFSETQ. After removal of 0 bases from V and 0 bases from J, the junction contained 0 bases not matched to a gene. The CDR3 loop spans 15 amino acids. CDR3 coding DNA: TGCGCCAGCAGCTTGGGGGACAGGGTGAACACTGAAGCTTTCTTT. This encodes CASSLGDRVNTEAFF.

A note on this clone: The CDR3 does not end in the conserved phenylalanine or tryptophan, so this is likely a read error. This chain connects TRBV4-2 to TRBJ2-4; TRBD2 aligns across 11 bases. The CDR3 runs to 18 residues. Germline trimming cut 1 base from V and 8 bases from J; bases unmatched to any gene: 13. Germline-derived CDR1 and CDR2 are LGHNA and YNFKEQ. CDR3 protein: CASSQVPDSGGAVDIQYL. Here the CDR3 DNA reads TGTGCCAGCAGCCAAGTCCCCGATAGCGGGGGGGCCGTAGACATTCAGTACCTC.

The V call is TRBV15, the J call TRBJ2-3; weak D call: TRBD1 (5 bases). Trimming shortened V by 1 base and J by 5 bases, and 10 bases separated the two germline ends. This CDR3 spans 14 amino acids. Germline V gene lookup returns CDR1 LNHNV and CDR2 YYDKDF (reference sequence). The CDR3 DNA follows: TGTGCCACCAGCAGAGGCACAGGTAAAGATACGCAGTATTTT. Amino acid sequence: CATSRGTGKDTQYF.

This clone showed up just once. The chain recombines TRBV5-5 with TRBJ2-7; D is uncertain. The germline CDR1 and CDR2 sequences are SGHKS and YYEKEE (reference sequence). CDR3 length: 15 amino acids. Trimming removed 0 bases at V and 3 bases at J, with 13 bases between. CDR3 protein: CASSLDVRGIYEQYF. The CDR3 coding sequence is TGTGCCAGCAGCTTGGATGTGCGCGGTATCTACGAGCAGTACTTC.

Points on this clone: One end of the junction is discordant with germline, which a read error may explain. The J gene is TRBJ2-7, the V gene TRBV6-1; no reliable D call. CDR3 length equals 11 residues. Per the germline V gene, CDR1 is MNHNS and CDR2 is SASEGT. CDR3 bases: TGTGCCAGCACTGAAGCTTTCAAGCAGTACTTC. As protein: CASTEAFKQYF.